This TCR beta chain was identified in a study of Ad26.COV2.S vaccination and SARS-CoV-2 variants (dated by TCRdb to about 2021). Context from the whole study: Donors in the vaccine arm were drawn from COV1001, a multicentre, randomized, double-blind, placebo-controlled phase I-IIa trial testing Ad26.COV2.S in healthy adults. Dosing of Ad26.COV2.S was intramuscular, at either 5x10^10 or 1x10^11 viral particles, delivered as one shot or as two shots spaced 56 days apart. Sequencing of the TCRbeta repertoire served to evaluate the specificity and breadth of SARS-CoV-2-reactive T cell receptors following Ad26.COV2.S vaccination. A total of roughly 32 samples were included in the TCR-sequenced set, comprising about 20 Ad26.COV2.S vaccine recipients, 5 placebo recipients and 8 SARS-CoV-2 convalescent individuals. Participants in the trial were split at random into five groups of five each, receiving low-dose or high-dose Ad26.COV2.S once or twice, or else placebo on both occasions. Investigators remained blinded to trial group allocation during experiments and outcome assessment.

Trimming at the junction amounts to 5 bases on V and 1 base on J, and the germline ends lie 14 bases apart. The germline V gene specifies SGHTA as CDR1 and FQGNSA as CDR2. From its cysteine to its phenylalanine, the CDR3 spans 15 amino acids. Solely the CDR3 DNA is kept, with 45 bases framed from the first base. This clone showed up just a few times. Its antigen target is currently unknown. No qualities accompany the bases; no much larger clone lies one base away. The treatment or condition tag for this specimen amounts to: 19 received Ad26.COV2.S at low or high dose, single or two shots; 5 received placebo; per-sample allocation not given. For vaccine and placebo recipients, the sequenced repertoires came from samples collected on day 63 after the first injection. Cohort 1b enrolled about two dozen adults aged 18-55 years at a single site in Boston, USA, between 29 July and 7 August 2020. As a vaccine, Ad26.COV2.S was a replication-incompetent adenovirus type 26 vector that expressed a prefusion-stabilized SARS-CoV-2 spike protein derived from the original Wuhan strain.

The full study reports these points: Ad26.COV2.S recipients had higher spike-specific TCR breadth than placebo recipients (P = 0.0014). According to the authors, total T cell responses may have been underestimated by the TCR breadth and depth analyses. After vaccination, substantial breadth of spike-specific CD8+ and CD4+ T cell responses was reported. The study was not powered to compare responses between vaccine doses or regimens. Vaccine and placebo recipients had comparable non-spike TCR breadth, which fits with the vaccine containing only spike.

The immunoSEQ Assay was the method used to sequence TCRbeta CDR3 regions. After extraction, genomic DNA underwent amplification by bias-controlled multiplex PCR, followed by high-throughput sequencing. From the authors' description of their analysis: To quantify the absolute abundance of every unique TCRbeta CDR3 region, sequences were collapsed and filtered. T cell fraction was estimated by normalization of TCRbeta template counts to usable DNA, with usable DNA being measured through amplification of reference genes present in all nucleated cells. Repertoire TCRs were annotated as SARS-CoV-2-specific when V gene, CDR3 amino acid sequence and J gene were exactly matched to a known reactive TCR set. The reference SARS-CoV-2 TCR set was obtained from MIRA and was filtered for enrichment in COVID-19-positive ImmuneCODE repertoires, whereby public or cross-reactive TCRs were removed. Drawing on the MIRA antigens, annotated TCRs were analysed further at the level of specific ORF or position within ORF. Breadth was defined as annotated unique rearrangements over total unique productive rearrangements; depth was the summed frequency of those rearrangements. Group comparisons of TCR breadth used two-sided Wilcoxon rank-sum tests. TCRdb limited this immuneACCESS table to in-frame rearrangements with V and J called. A share of clones is missing; checked studies link under half to unresolved V genes, and the rest is unexplained. V and J calls plus clone size are reproduced from that table; the DNA served to infer D and trimming. This sample lists around 400,000 clones; 75% to 95% were detected once. 10% to 15% of the sample rests with the top ten.

The sequence was obtained from a person aged 18-65 years who received the Ad26.COV2.S COVID-19 vaccine or a placebo. The sample in question was peripheral blood, obtained in a trial of Ad26.COV2.S vaccine versus placebo. The chain uses TRBV7-2 and TRBJ1-1; no confident D gene assignment can be made. CDR3 sequence: CASSPRRSQNTEAFF. Read as DNA, the sequence is TGTGCCAGCAGCCCTCGTCGCAGCCAGAACACTGAAGCTTTCTTT.